This passage covers 2 T cell receptor beta chains from one sample sequenced in a study of blood T cell repertoires in COVID-19. The repertoire was sequenced with immunoSEQ multiplex PCR; TCRdb's copy has only in-frame clones and lacks some. This table holds about 300,000 clones, around 90% found once. The sequencing sample was made of peripheral blood. Source of these receptors: a man in his late teens or twenties with active or convalescent COVID-19.

The chain joins TRBV7-9 to TRBJ2-2; TRBD1 aligns across 7 bases. The CDR3 covers 18 residues. Germline V lookup: CDR1 SEHNR, CDR2 FQNEAQ (reference sequence). Trimming at V came to 3 bases and at J to 7 bases, leaving 17 bases not matched to a gene. CDR3 in amino acids: CASSFPFKRTGRDGELFF. DNA of the CDR3: TGTGCCAGCAGCTTTCCATTTAAACGGACAGGCCGGGACGGGGAGCTGTTTTTT.

This chain connects TRBV11-2 to TRBJ2-4; TRBD2 matches 11 bases. J was trimmed by 7 bases and V by 6 bases; bases with no gene match: 20. The CDR3 loop spans 19 amino acids. Germline assignment: CDR1 SGHAT and CDR2 FQNNGV. CDR3 loop: CASSYPTVASGGPQNIQYF. Written as DNA, the CDR3 is TGTGCCAGCAGTTACCCCACCGTCGCTAGCGGGGGGCCCCAGAACATTCAGTACTTC.